The present TCR beta chain was sequenced within a study of T-cell memory formation after mild COVID-19. About the research overall: TCR clusters were mostly confined to one donor each.

A 5'RACE reaction primed in the constant segment made cDNA libraries of TCR alpha and TCR beta, and these carried sample barcodes and UMIs. One entry per CDR3 protein, called by TCRdb with MiXCR from the 5' RACE reads. The data show hundreds of thousands of distinct CDR3 sequences, with approximately 15% seen just once and around a fifth held by the top ten. Of note for this clonotype: What it binds is unknown.

Trimming took 3 bases from V and 7 from J; bases not matched to a gene: 7. CDR3 size: 14 residues. The germline V gene has CDR1 LNHNV and CDR2 YYDKDF (reference sequence). Study results and limitations: There was no confirmation that second-wave clones peaking on day 37 were SARS-CoV-2 specific. Some clones that responded were present in memory (sampled pre-infection), which suggests cross-reactive memory joined.

Source material: PBMCs or a T cell subset sorted from them (not recorded which). This chain uses TRBV15 with TRBJ1-1, with 8 positions matching TRBD1. The receptor comes from a young man who had mild COVID-19 (a few samples of this study predate the infection). Cell type and time point are not known. CDR3 in amino acids: CATSSDRGRGEAFF. Written as DNA, the CDR3 is TGTGCCACCAGCAGTGACAGGGGAAGGGGTGAAGCTTTCTTT.